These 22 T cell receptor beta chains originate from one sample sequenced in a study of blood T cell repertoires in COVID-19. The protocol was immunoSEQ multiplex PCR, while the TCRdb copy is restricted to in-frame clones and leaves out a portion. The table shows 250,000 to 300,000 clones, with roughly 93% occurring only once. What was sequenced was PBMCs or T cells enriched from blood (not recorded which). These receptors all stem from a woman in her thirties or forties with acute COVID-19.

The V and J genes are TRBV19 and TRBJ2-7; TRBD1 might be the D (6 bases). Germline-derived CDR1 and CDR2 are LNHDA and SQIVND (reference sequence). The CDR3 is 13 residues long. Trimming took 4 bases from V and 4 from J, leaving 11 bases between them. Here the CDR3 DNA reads TGTGCCAGTAGTAGAACCGACAGGTACGAGCAGTACTTC. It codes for CASSRTDRYEQYF.

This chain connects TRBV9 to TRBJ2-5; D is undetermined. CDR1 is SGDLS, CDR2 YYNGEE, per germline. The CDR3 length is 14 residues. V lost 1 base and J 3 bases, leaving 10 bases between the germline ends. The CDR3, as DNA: TGTGCCAGCAGCGTAAATCCTAGAGAAGAGACCCAGTACTTC. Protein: CASSVNPREETQYF.

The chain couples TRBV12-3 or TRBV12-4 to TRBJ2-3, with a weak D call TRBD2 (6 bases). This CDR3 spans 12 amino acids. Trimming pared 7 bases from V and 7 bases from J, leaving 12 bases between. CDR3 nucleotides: TGTGCCAGCACCGCGGGGTCGAATACGCAGTATTTT. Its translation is CASTAGSNTQYF.

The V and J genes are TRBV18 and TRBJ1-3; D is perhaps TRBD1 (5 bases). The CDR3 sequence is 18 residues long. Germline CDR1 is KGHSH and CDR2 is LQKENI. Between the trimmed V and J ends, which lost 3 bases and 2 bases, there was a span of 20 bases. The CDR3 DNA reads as TGTGCCAGCTCACCCCTGATGGGGGGATACCAAACTGGAAACACCATATATTTT. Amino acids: CASSPLMGGYQTGNTIYF. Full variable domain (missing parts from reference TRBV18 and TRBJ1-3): NAGVMQNPRHLVRRRGQEARLRCSPMKGHSHVYWYRQLPEEGLKFMVYLQKENIIDESGMPKERFSAEFPKEGPSILRIQQVVRGDSAAYFCASSPLMGGYQTGNTIYFGEGSWLTVV.

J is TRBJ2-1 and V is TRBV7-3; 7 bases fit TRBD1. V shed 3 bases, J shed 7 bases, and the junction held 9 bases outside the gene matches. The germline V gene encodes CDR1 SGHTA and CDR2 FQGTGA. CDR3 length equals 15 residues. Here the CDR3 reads CASSFGGTGVNEQFF. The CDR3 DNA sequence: TGTGCCAGCAGCTTTGGTGGTACAGGGGTGAATGAGCAGTTCTTC.

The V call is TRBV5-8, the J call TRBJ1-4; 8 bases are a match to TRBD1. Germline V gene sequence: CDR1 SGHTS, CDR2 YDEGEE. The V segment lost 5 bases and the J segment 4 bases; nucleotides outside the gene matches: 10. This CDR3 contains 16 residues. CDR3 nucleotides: TGTGCCAGCAGTTACCCCGGACAGGGAAATAATGAAAAACTGTTTTTT. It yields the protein CASSYPGQGNNEKLFF.

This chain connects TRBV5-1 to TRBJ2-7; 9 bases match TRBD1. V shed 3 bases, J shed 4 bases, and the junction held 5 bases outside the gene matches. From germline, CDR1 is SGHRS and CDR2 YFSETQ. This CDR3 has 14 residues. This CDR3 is CASSYRGPIYEQYF. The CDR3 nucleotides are TGCGCCAGCAGCTACAGGGGGCCTATATACGAGCAGTACTTC.

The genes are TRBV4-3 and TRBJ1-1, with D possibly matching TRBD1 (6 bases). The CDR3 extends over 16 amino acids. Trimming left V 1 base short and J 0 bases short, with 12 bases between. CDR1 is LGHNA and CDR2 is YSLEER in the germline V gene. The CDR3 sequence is CASSQAPGTLNTEAFF. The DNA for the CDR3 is TGCGCCAGCAGCCAAGCCCCCGGGACACTGAACACTGAAGCTTTCTTT.

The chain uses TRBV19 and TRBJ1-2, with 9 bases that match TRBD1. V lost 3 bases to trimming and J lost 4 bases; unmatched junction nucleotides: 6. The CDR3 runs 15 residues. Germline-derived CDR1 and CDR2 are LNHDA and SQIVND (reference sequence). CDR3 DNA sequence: TGTGCCAGTAGTATTCAGCGGGACAGGGCCTATGGCTACACCTTC. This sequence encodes CASSIQRDRAYGYTF.

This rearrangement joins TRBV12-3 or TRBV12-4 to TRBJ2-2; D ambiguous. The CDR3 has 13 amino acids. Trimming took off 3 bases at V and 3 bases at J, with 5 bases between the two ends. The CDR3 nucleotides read TGTGCCAGCAGTTTGTCTTACACCGGGGAGCTGTTTTTT. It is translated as CASSLSYTGELFF.

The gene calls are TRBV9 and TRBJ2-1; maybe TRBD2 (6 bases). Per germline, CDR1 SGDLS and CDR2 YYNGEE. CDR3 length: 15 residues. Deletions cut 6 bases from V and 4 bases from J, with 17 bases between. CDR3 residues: CASTREIAAYNEQFF. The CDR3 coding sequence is TGTGCCAGCACCCGGGAAATAGCGGCTTACAATGAGCAGTTCTTC.

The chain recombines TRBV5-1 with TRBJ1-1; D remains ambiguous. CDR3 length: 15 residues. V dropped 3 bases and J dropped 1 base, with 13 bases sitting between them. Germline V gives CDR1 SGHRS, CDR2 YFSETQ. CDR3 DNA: TGCGCCAGCAGCTCCGGACTTCTGGGGAACACTGAAGCTTTCTTT. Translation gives CASSSGLLGNTEAFF.

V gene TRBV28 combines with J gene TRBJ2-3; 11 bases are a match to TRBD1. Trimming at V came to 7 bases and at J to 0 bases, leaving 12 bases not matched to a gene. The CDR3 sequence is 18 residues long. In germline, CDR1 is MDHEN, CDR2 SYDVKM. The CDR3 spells CASTQTRDRGYSTDTQYF. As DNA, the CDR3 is TGTGCCAGCACCCAGACCCGGGACAGGGGGTATAGCACAGATACGCAGTATTTT.

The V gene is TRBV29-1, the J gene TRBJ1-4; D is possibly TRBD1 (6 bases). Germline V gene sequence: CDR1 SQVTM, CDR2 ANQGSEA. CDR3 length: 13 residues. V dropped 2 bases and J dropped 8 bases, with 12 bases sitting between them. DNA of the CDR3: TGCAGCGTTGAATTTGGGACAAGGGAAAAACTGTTTTTT. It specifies CSVEFGTREKLFF.

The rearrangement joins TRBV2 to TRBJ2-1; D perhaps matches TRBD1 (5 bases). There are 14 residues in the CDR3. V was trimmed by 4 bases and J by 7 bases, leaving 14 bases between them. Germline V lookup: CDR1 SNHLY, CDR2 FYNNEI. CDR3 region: CASSVARVGNEQFF. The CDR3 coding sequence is TGTGCCAGCAGTGTGGCCAGGGTGGGGAATGAGCAGTTCTTC.

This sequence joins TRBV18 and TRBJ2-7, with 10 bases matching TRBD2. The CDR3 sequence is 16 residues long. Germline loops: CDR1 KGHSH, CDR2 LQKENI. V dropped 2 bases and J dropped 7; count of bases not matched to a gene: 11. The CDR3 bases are TGTGCCAGCTCACCAAAGGGGCTAGCGGGAGCGGGGGAGCAGTACTTC. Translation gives CASSPKGLAGAGEQYF.

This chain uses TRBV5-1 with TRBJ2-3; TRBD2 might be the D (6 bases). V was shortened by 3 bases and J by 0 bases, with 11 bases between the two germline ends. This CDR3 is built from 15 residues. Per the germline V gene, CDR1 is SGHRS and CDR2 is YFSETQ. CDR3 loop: CASSSTAGSTDTQYF. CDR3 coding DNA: TGCGCCAGCAGCTCCACCGCGGGGAGCACAGATACGCAGTATTTT.

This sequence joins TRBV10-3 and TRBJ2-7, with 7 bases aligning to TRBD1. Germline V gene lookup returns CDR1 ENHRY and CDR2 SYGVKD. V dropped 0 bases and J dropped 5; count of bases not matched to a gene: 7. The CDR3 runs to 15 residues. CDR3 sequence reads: CAISESDRAIDEQYF. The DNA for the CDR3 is TGTGCCATCAGTGAGTCCGACAGGGCTATCGACGAGCAGTACTTC.

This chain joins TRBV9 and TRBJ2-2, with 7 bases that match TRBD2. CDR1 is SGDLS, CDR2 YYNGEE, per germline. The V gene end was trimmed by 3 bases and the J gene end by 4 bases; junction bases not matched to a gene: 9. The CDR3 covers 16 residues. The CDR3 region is CASSAGGAGSTGELFF. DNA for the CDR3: TGTGCCAGCAGCGCCGGAGGAGCGGGGAGCACCGGGGAGCTGTTTTTT.

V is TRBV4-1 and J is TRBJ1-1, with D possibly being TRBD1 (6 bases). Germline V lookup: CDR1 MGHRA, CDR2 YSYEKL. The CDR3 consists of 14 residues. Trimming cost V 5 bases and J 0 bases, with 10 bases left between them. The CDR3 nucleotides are TGCGCCAGCAGCACTTGGGGGCTGAACACTGAAGCTTTCTTT. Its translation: CASSTWGLNTEAFF.

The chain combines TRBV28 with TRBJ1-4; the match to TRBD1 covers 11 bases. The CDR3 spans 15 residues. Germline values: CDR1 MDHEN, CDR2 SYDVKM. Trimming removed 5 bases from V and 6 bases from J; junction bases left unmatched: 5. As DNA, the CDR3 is TGTGCCAGCAGTCAACCGGGACAGGGGGATGAAAAACTGTTTTTT. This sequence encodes CASSQPGQGDEKLFF.

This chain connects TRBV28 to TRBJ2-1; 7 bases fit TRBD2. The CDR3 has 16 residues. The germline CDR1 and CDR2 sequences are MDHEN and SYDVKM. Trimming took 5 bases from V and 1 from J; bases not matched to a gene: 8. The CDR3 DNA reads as TGTGCCAGCAGTCCGCCTAGCGGCATTTCCTACAATGAGCAGTTCTTC. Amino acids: CASSPPSGISYNEQFF.